The 8 T cell receptor beta chains presented below share a single source sample, sequenced in a study of T cell responses to AZD1222 COVID-19 vaccine. The protocol was immunoSEQ multiplex PCR, while the TCRdb copy is restricted to in-frame clones and leaves out a portion. The repertoire holds about 150,000 clones, with about 93% as singletons. The input for sequencing was peripheral blood, taken on day 0 of AZD1222 vaccination. These receptors were obtained from an adult in good health.

The chain is built from TRBV6-5 and TRBJ2-1, with 7 positions matching TRBD2. The CDR3 is made up of 15 amino acids. Unmatched junction bases numbered 4, after V lost 3 bases and J lost 2 bases. Per the germline V gene, CDR1 is MNHEY and CDR2 is SVGAGI. CDR3 sequence reads: CASSYGGSPYNEQFF. The CDR3 DNA is TGTGCCAGCAGTTATGGCGGGAGCCCCTACAATGAGCAGTTCTTC.

The chain uses TRBV13 and TRBJ2-1, with D unresolved. This CDR3 has 12 amino acids. Trimming left V 5 bases short and J 5 bases short, with 7 bases between. CDR1 and CDR2 (germline): PRHDT, FYEKMQ (reference sequence). The CDR3 DNA follows: TGTGCCAGCAGCACAACTAACAATGAGCAGTTCTTC. Residues: CASSTTNNEQFF.

This rearrangement joins TRBV5-1 to TRBJ2-1, with 10 bases that match TRBD2. This CDR3 spans 16 amino acids. The germline V gene encodes CDR1 SGHRS and CDR2 YFSETQ. V shed 6 bases, J shed 7 bases, and the junction held 13 bases outside the gene matches. The CDR3 DNA sequence: TGCGCCAGCACCTGGGGGGCTAGCGGGAGTGGTAATGAGCAGTTCTTC. Amino acids: CASTWGASGSGNEQFF.

The chain joins TRBV11-2 to TRBJ1-2; D unclear. Germline V lookup: CDR1 SGHAT, CDR2 FQNNGV. CDR3 size: 13 residues. V dropped 5 bases and J dropped 1 base, with 8 bases sitting between them. For the CDR3, the DNA is TGTGCCAGCAGCGGGCGGGGTAACTATGGCTACACCTTC. This gives the protein CASSGRGNYGYTF.

This chain links TRBV10-2 with TRBJ1-3; D perhaps matches TRBD1 (6 bases). Trimming pared 6 bases from V and 1 base from J, leaving 16 bases between. The CDR3 is 16 amino acids. CDR1 is WSHSY, CDR2 SAAADI, per germline. CDR3 bases: TGCGCCAGCAGGGTGTCAGGGGATCAGTCTGGAAACACCATATATTTT. Its protein is CASRVSGDQSGNTIYF.

The chain has TRBV7-8 and TRBJ2-5; TRBD1 matches 9 bases. V lost 2 bases and J lost 2; bases outside the gene matches: 12. The CDR3 length is 18 residues. Germline-derived CDR1 and CDR2 are SGHVS and FQNEAQ. CDR3 loop: CASSLTSYRGLRQETQYF. The CDR3 nucleotides read TGTGCCAGCAGCTTAACATCATACAGGGGGCTGAGGCAAGAGACCCAGTACTTC.

The chain carries TRBV18 and TRBJ1-5, with 7 bases identical to TRBD1. V was clipped by 2 bases and J by 4 bases; unmatched bases: 14. This CDR3 region has 18 residues. The germline V gene has CDR1 KGHSH and CDR2 LQKENI. CDR3 nucleotide sequence: TGTGCCAGCTCACCATTACCCCGACAGGGTTTAGCGAATCAGCCCCAGCATTTT. Encoded protein: CASSPLPRQGLANQPQHF.

CDR3 DNA sequence: TGTGCCAGCAAGGGACCCCCTCACACCGGGGAGCTGTTTTTT. Protein product: CASKGPPHTGELFF. The chain carries TRBV6-5 and TRBJ2-2, with D possibly being TRBD1 or TRBD2 (5 bases each). This CDR3 contains 14 residues. Germline V lookup: CDR1 MNHEY, CDR2 SVGAGI. V lost 7 bases and J lost 3, with 12 bases in between.